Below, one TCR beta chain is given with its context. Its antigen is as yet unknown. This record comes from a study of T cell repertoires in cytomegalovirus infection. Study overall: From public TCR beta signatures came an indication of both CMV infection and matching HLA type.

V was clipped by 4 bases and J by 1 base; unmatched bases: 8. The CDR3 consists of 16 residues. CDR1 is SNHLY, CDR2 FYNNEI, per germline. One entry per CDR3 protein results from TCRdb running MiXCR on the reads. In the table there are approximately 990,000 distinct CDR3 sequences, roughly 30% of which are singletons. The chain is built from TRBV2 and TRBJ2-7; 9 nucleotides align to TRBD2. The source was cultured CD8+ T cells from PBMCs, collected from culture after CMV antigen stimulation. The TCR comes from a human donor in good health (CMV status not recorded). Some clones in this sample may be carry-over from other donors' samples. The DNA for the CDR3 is TGTGCCAGCAGTGTCACGCGGGGGGGCGGGTCCTACGAGCAGTACTTC. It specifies CASSVTRGGGSYEQYF.